Below, 14 T cell receptor beta chains from the same sample are listed, as sequenced in a study of spatial heterogeneity in lung cancer. TCRdb redid the calling of the 5' RACE reads with MiXCR, one entry per CDR3 protein. Of roughly 3,900 distinct CDR3 sequences in the sample, about 32% were seen once. Study-wide results and limits: It was found that expanded intratumoral alpha and beta TCR counts tracked tumor mutation counts.

Time point meaning: sample taken at primary tumor resection. Antigens for these TCRs are unknown. Sequencing used lung tumor tissue, obtained at surgery. Receptor source: a male donor with early-stage non-small cell lung cancer.

This chain uses TRBV4-3 with TRBJ2-3; D might be TRBD2 (6 bases). V dropped 0 bases and J dropped 4 bases, with 11 bases sitting between them. This CDR3 is 15 amino acids long. The germline V gene has CDR1 LGHNA and CDR2 YSLEER. This CDR3 reads CASSQEKGRSDTQYF. For the CDR3, the DNA is TGCGCCAGCAGCCAAGAGAAAGGGAGGTCAGATACGCAGTATTTT.

J is TRBJ2-3 and V is TRBV18; unclear D gene. Between the trimmed V and J ends, which lost 3 bases and 4 bases, there was a span of 5 bases. This CDR3 region has 12 residues. The V gene's germline CDR1 is KGHSH and CDR2 LQKENI. The CDR3 region is CASSPIPDTQYF. The CDR3 bases are TGTGCCAGCTCACCGATTCCAGATACGCAGTATTTT.

J is TRBJ2-5 and V is TRBV20-1; a weak D match, TRBD1 (6 bases). This CDR3 has 13 residues. Trimming removed 3 bases at V and 2 bases at J, with 10 bases between. CDR1 and CDR2 (germline): DFQATT, SNEGSKA (reference sequence). The CDR3 loop reads CSARKTGQETQYF. CDR3 DNA: TGCAGTGCTAGGAAGACAGGACAAGAGACCCAGTACTTC.

By sample share, this clonotype is large. The rearrangement joins TRBV11-2 to TRBJ2-7; 9 positions match TRBD2. V was pared by 5 bases and J by 4 bases, with 6 bases of the junction left unmatched. Germline assignment: CDR1 SGHAT and CDR2 FQNNGV. This CDR3 spans 14 amino acids. This CDR3 is CASSPGLASYEQYF. For the CDR3, the DNA is TGTGCCAGCAGCCCCGGACTAGCGAGTTACGAGCAGTACTTC. The full variable domain, in which reference TRBV11-2 and TRBJ2-7 provide the parts outside the CDR3, is EAGVAQSPRYKIIEKRQSVAFWCNPISGHATLYWYQQILGQGPKLLIQFQNNGVVDDSQLPKDRFSAERLKGVDSTLKIQPAKLEDSAVYLCASSPGLASYEQYFGPGTRLTVT.

Only a few counts were recorded for this clonotype. This chain joins TRBV6-6 and TRBJ2-3; D possibly corresponds to TRBD1 (5 bases). The length of the CDR3 is 15 residues. V dropped 6 bases and J dropped 6 bases, with 19 bases sitting between them. CDR1 is MNHNY, CDR2 SVGAGI, per germline (reference sequence). In nucleotides, the CDR3 is TGTGCCAGCAGCGATCTTCGTCCAGGGTCGGATACGCAGTATTTT. This gives the protein CASSDLRPGSDTQYF.

The chain joins TRBV9 to TRBJ2-1; possibly TRBD2 for D (6 bases). The CDR3 sequence is 15 residues long. The V and J ends lost 4 bases and 4 bases respectively, with 15 bases between them. CDR1 SGDLS and CDR2 YYNGEE come from the germline V gene. This CDR3 reads CASSPGTSTYNEQFF. CDR3 bases: TGTGCCAGCAGCCCCGGGACTTCGACTTACAATGAGCAGTTCTTC.

This clonotype has a handful of counts. V usage is TRBV10-3 and J usage is TRBJ2-3; D is undetermined. This CDR3 spans 14 amino acids. CDR1 is ENHRY and CDR2 is SYGVKD in the germline V gene. V was trimmed by 4 bases and J by 0 bases, leaving 8 bases between them. The CDR3 is CAISGEVSTDTQYF. The CDR3 DNA reads TGTGCCATCAGTGGGGAAGTTAGCACAGATACGCAGTATTTT.

The V gene is TRBV19, the J gene TRBJ2-7; possible D gene TRBD2, 5 bases. CDR3 size: 14 residues. Germline CDR1 is LNHDA and CDR2 is SQIVND (reference sequence). V was shortened by 2 bases and J by 0 bases, with 8 bases between the two germline ends. In nucleotides, the CDR3 is TGTGCCAGTAGTATATTCCGGGGCTCCTACGAGCAGTACTTC. Encoded protein: CASSIFRGSYEQYF.

This clonotype showed up many times. The chain recombines TRBV29-1 with TRBJ1-4; the D is unclear. Germline values: CDR1 SQVTM, CDR2 ANQGSEA. Trimming cost V 6 bases and J 6 bases, with 14 bases left between them. The CDR3 has 13 residues. For the CDR3, the DNA is TGCAGCGTACCGGGCCCAATCGATGAAAAACTGTTTTTT. As protein: CSVPGPIDEKLFF.

In this sample, this clonotype turned up a few times. The J gene is TRBJ2-1, the V gene TRBV19, with 10 bases identical to TRBD2. CDR1 is LNHDA, CDR2 SQIVND, per germline (reference sequence). After removal of 5 bases from V and 4 bases from J, the junction contained 5 bases not matched to a gene. The CDR3 runs to 15 residues. The CDR3 DNA reads TGTGCCAGTAGTCTCCTAGCGGGAGATTACAATGAGCAGTTCTTC. Amino acid sequence: CASSLLAGDYNEQFF.

V is TRBV6-1 and J is TRBJ2-5; D is perhaps TRBD2 (5 bases). Between the trimmed V and J ends, which lost 3 bases and 3 bases, there was a span of 20 bases. This CDR3 is built from 17 residues. Germline-derived CDR1 and CDR2 are MNHNS and SASEGT. CDR3 nucleotide sequence: TGTGCCAGCAGTGACTCAGGTGGGGTCGGGAAAAAAGAGACCCAGTACTTC. It specifies CASSDSGGVGKKETQYF.

The chain has TRBV5-4 and TRBJ2-7; D gene uncertain. The V gene lost 0 bases and the J gene lost 2 bases, with 9 bases spanning the gap. The germline gives CDR1 SGHNT, CDR2 YYREEE (reference sequence). The CDR3 extends over 14 amino acids. The CDR3 is CASSLADGTYEQYF. The CDR3 nucleotides are TGTGCCAGCAGCTTGGCGGACGGAACCTACGAGCAGTACTTC.

This clonotype was recorded a few times. The chain couples TRBV4-1 to TRBJ2-2; TRBD2 matches at 8 bases. The ends lost 1 base at V and 4 bases at J; junction bases unmatched: 11. Germline loops: CDR1 MGHRA, CDR2 YSYEKL. The CDR3 sequence is 18 residues long. The CDR3 here is CASSQVIGGAQSTGELFF. CDR3 nucleotide sequence: TGCGCCAGCAGCCAAGTAATCGGGGGGGCGCAGAGCACCGGGGAGCTGTTTTTT.

V is TRBV20-1 and J is TRBJ2-3; TRBD2 might be the D (5 bases). The CDR3 spans 15 residues. Looked up from germline, CDR1 is DFQATT and CDR2 is SNEGSKA (reference sequence). Between the trimmed V and J ends, which lost 2 bases and 2 bases, there was a span of 14 bases. CDR3 residues: CSARLERMITDTQYF. CDR3 DNA sequence: TGCAGTGCTAGACTTGAGCGGATGATCACAGATACGCAGTATTTT.